Detailed here is one T cell receptor beta chain. Profiled with immunoSEQ multiplex PCR; TCRdb holds only in-frame clones, not every one. The table lists tens of thousands of clones, around 97% of them singletons, with 0.031% in the top ten. Germline-derived CDR1 and CDR2 are SGHRS and YFSETQ. This CDR3 region has 14 residues. After removal of 4 bases from V and 7 bases from J, the junction contained 6 bases not matched to a gene. These data belong to a study of siplizumab effects on memory and regulatory T cells. Specimen: naive CD4+ T cells sorted from blood. The rearrangement links TRBV5-1 to TRBJ2-2, with 8 bases matching TRBD1. The TCR comes from a human donor in good health. The CDR3 DNA sequence: TGCGCCAGCAGCGTAGGGACAGGAGGCGGGGAGCTGTTTTTT. Translating it yields CASSVGTGGGELFF.